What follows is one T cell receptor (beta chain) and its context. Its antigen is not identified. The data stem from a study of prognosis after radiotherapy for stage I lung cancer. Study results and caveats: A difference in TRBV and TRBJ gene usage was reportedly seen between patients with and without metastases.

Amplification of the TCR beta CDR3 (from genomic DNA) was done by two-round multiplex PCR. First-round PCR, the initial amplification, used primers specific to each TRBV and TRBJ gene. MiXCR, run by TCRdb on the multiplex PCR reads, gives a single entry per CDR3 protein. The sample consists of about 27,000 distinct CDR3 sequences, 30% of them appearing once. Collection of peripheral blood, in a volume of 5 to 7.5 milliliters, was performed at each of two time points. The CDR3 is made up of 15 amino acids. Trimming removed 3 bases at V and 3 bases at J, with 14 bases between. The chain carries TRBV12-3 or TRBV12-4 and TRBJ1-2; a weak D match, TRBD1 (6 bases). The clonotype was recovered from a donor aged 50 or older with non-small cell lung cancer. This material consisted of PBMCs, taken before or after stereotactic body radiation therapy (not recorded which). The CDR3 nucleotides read TGTGCCAGCAGTTTTGGCCGACGGGGGCACTATGGCTACACCTTC. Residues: CASSFGRRGHYGYTF.